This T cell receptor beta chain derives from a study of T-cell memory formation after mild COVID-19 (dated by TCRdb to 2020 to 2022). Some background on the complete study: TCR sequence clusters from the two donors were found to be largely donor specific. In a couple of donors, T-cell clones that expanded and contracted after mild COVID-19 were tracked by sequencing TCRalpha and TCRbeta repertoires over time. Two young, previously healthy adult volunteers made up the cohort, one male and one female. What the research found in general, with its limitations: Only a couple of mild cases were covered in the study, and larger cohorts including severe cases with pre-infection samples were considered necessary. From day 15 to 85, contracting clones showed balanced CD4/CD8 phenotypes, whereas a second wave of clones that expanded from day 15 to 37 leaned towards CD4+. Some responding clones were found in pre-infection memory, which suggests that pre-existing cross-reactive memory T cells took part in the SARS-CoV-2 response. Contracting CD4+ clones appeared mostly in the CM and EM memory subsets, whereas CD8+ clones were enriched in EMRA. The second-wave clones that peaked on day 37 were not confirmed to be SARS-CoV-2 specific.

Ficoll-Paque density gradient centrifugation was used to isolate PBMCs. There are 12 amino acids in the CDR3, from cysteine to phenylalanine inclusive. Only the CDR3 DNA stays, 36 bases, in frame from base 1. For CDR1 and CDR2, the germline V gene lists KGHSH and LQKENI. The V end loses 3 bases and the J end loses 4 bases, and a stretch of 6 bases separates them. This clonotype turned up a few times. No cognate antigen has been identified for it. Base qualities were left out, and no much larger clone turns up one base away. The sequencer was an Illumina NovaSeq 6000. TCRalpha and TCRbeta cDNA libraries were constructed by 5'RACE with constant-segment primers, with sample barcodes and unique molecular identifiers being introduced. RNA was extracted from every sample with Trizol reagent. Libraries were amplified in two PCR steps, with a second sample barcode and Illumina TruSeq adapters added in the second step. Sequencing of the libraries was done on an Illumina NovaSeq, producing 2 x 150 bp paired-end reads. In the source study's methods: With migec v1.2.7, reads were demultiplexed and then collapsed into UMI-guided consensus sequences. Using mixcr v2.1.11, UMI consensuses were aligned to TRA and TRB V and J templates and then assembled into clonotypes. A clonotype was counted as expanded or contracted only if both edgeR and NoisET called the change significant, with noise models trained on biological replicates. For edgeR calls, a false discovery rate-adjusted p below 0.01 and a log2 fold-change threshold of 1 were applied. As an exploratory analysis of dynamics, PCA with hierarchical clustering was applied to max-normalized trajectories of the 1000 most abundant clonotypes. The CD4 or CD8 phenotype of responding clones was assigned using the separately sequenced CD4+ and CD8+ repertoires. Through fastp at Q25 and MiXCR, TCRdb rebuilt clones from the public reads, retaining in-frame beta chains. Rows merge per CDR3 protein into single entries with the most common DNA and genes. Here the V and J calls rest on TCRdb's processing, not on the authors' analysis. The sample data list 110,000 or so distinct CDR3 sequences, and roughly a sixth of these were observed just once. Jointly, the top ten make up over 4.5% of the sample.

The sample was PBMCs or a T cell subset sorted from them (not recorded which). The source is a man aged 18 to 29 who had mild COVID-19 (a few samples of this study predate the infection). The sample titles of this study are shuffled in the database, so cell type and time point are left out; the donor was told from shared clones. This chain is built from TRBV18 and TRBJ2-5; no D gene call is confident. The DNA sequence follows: TGTGCCAGCTCACCGAGGCCAGAGACCCAGTACTTC. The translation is CASSPRPETQYF.